Here is one T cell receptor beta chain with its context. This clone was observed a handful of times. The antigen it recognizes is unknown. Base qualities are not at hand, and no much larger clone is one base apart. To prepare the library, the immunoSEQ multiplex PCR assay was applied. A mixture of 60 forward primers for TCR Vbeta segments and 13 reverse primers for TCR Jbeta segments was used in the multiplex PCR. The CDR3 region of rearranged TCR beta genes was amplified from genomic DNA by a multiplex PCR assay. The amplified TCR beta libraries were sequenced on the Illumina HiSeq System as 87-base-pair reads. The study's processing was this. A later analysis counted about 80 million unique TCR beta chains across the 666 repertoires, and 9.5 million to 11 million of these chains were shared by at least two donors. To remove PCR and sequencing errors, raw reads were error-corrected and collapsed into unique sequences using a nearest-neighbor algorithm that merged closely related sequences. Alignment of CDR3 sequences to IMGT reference sequences was used to assign V, D and J gene segments. Each retained sequence needed at least a six-nucleotide match to both a V gene segment and a J gene segment. A rearrangement counted as productive if the CDR3 had no stop codons and remained in frame with V and J, and every other rearrangement counted as non-productive. Following IMGT convention, CDR3 was defined as the stretch from the second conserved V-encoded cysteine to the conserved J-encoded phenylalanine. The earlier analysis of some 540 of the donors excluded any sequence lacking an unambiguous match to a single V gene segment. In an earlier analysis of approximately 590 of the donors, V segments were called functional above 56.7% productive rearrangements and were called segregating when the between-donor standard deviation exceeded 5%. A statistical classification framework was built for diagnosing cytomegalovirus status from the catalog of TCR beta chain sequences. V and J gene assignment, in a later analysis, came from comparing TCR nucleotide sequences with IMGT/GENE-DB human TR gene sequences. A later analysis assigned CDR3 sequences and most-parsimonious VDJ recombination scenarios with the TCRdist pipeline. In a later analysis, each TCR beta chain was defined by its CDR3 amino acid sequence together with its V-gene family, and reads lacking a unique V-gene family were excluded. In a later analysis, 450 to 600 highly shared, low-generation-probability nucleotide sequences were removed to address suspected cross-contamination and a sequencing artifact. In a later analysis, a clonal expansion index was calculated for each public chain from normalized within-repertoire ranks of inferred template counts. In a later analysis, generation probabilities were computed using a VDJ recombination model fitted to out-of-frame rearrangements, and the results were checked against IGoR. In a later analysis, TCR-TCR, TCR-HLA and TCR-CMV co-occurrence was scored with hypergeometric tests, and a repertoire-size bias correction was applied to TCR pairs. False discovery rates were estimated in a later analysis by permuting HLA or CMV assignments 20 times. A later analysis grouped co-occurring TCRs with DBSCAN, adding TCRdist sequence similarity when clustering within HLA-allele-positive subsets. Repertoires with fewer than 30,000 or more than 120,000 public chains, plus five repertoires with anomalous nucleotide sharing, were excluded from co-occurrence clustering. Here the immuneACCESS table is served through TCRdb, limited to in-frame sequences with V and J called. Missing clones are a known gap in these copies; in checked studies unresolved V genes cover under half, and the rest lacks a known reason. The V and J calls and clone size come from that table; D and trimming were worked out from the DNA. The sample table lists around 180,000 clones, about 80% of them with a count of one. The leading ten clones occupy under 7.5% of the sample.

Taken from the germline V gene, the CDR1 and CDR2 loops are SGHRS and YFSETQ. Deletion took 7 bases off V and 5 bases off J, with a span of 16 bases between the germline ends. The CDR3, from cysteine to phenylalanine, totals 13 residues. Here the CDR3 DNA is all that survives: 39 bases in frame from base 1. The sample is drawn from a study of cytomegalovirus exposure and HLA in healthy donors (TCRdb year 2017). Notes on the research overall: In an earlier analysis of fewer than 750 of the donors, around 290 Gb of sequence data and 100 million or so unique TCR beta sequences from 180 million or so T cells were reported. An early release that covered fewer than 750 HLA-typed donors contained approximately 300 gigabases of sequencing data and about 84 million unique TCR sequences. Of the 300 to 500 genotyped donors, 65% to 90% were placed in the genetic ancestry cluster associated with self-reported Caucasian donors. The study was designed to test whether signatures of past pathogen exposure could be identified by cataloging public T cell receptors. Using immunosequencing, the study profiled T cell repertoires from fewer than 700 subjects and related those repertoires to cytomegalovirus serostatus. Besides the first cohort of some 670 subjects, a separate validation cohort made up of about 120 different subjects was used. To predict cytomegalovirus infection status, the study brought together high-throughput TCR immunosequencing, statistical association of individual TCRs with disease status, and machine learning. In a later analysis, previously published TCR beta repertoires from about 670 donors were re-analyzed and high-resolution HLA genotyping was added so that TCR occurrence patterns could be studied. Rather than drawing on any new phenotypic data, the later analysis identified candidate immune exposures from TCR beta sequences and the way those sequences occurred across donors. An earlier analysis of 587 of the donors applied high-throughput TCR beta sequencing to assess whether each TCR beta V gene segment acted as functional or pseudogenic. Donor age, sex, ethnicity and CMV serostatus were compiled alongside the repertoire data. In a later genetic analysis, genome-wide SNP genotypes for 398 of the 666 donors were used, and that subset was treated as a discovery cohort. All discovery cohort repertoires had been generated on a single sequencing platform. HLA typing included class I and class II loci at four-digit resolution. Typing coverage varied by locus: about 629-630 donors for A, B, C, DRB1 and DQB1; roughly 510 for DQA1; some 610 for DPA1; 400 to 480 for DPB1. Five DR-DQ haplotypes were handled as single units for association and clustering because linkage in the cohort was strong. Among around 400 genotyped donors of the cohort, an average of about 240,000 unique TCR beta nucleotide sequences were sequenced per donor, approximately 20% of them non-productive.

In total, around 600 healthy bone marrow donors made up the cohort. At the time of sampling, all cohort members were nominally healthy, though unrecorded immune exposures were likely present. The donor was CMV seropositive and belonged to the group of 250 to 300 seropositive cohort members. Every donor gave a peripheral blood sample, and the peripheral blood mononuclear cells from that sample were used for TCR beta sequencing. The Qiagen DNeasy Blood Extraction Kit was used to extract genomic DNA from the blood cell samples. Broad study findings and their caveats: In vitro tests confirmed that a few of the cytomegalovirus-associated TCR beta chains recognize cytomegalovirus antigens. It was suggested by the authors that the approach could potentially be generalized to other disease states and immunological phenotypes. In a later analysis, most CMV-associated TCR beta chains were found to appear HLA-restricted, with HLA associations seemingly driven largely by CMV exposure. In the study, some 180 TCR beta chains were listed as associated with cytomegalovirus. Cytomegalovirus status was reported to be diagnosed by the classifier with high specificity and sensitivity in both the original and validation cohorts. In a later genetic analysis, fewer N-insertions in productive TCRs were reported among donors in an Asian-associated ancestry cluster than the roughly 640-donor mean. In an earlier analysis of 587 of the donors, most TCR beta V segments appeared in productive rearrangements about 87% or about 30% of the time, broadly matching IMGT annotations. A later analysis found that HLA-associated TCR beta chains were more clonally expanded and had lower generation probabilities than equally common non-associated chains. Sequencing depth was assumed to be roughly uniform across donors in the presence/absence analyses, though that assumption may not hold. The 87-base-pair reads could not distinguish some IMGT-functional V segments, including TRBV6-2 and TRBV6-3, so those segments were excluded. A group of highly shared sequence variants was considered likely to be a technical artifact of the sequencing pipeline. The earlier analysis of some 540 of the donors excluded seventeen rarely observed V segments, including chromosome 9 orphons, because counts were too low. Correlated functional status among segregating V segments might be attributable to linkage disequilibrium, but an unknown experimental factor could not be ruled out. When HLA alleles, especially DR and DQ, strongly co-occurred, attributing TCR associations to individual alleles was difficult. An association between a missense DCLRE1C variant and V-gene and J-gene trimming of TCR beta chains was found in a later genetic analysis and replicated in an independent cohort. For the cohort, immune exposure information was limited to CMV serostatus. A later analysis found that TCR association rates varied across HLA loci, with DRB1 alleles showing the most associated TCRs and HLA-C alleles the fewest. In a later analysis, over 15,000 TCR beta sequences were associated with specific HLA alleles at a false discovery rate of 0.05. Because HLA typing was missing for some donors at each locus, association tests included only the typed subset. The cohort was sequenced for TCR beta chains only, and without alpha or paired-chain data the features that could be detected were limited. In a later analysis, several top co-occurrence clusters were reported to appear linked to parvovirus B19, influenza, CMV and Epstein-Barr virus. Most TCR sequences were observed very rarely across donors, whereas some public TCRs were present in many individuals. A further reported finding was that TCR beta sequences accurately predicted the HLA-A and HLA-B alleles for most subjects in the first cohort.

The sequenced sample consisted of PBMCs. The chain is encoded by TRBV5-1 joined to TRBJ2-7; the D region possibly corresponds to TRBD1 (5 bases align). The origin of this receptor is a man aged 30-40 years in good health and CMV-seropositive. The CDR3 in this case is CASEAGWGNEQYF. The nucleotide sequence is TGCGCCAGCGAAGCCGGGTGGGGCAACGAGCAGTACTTC.